This T cell receptor (beta chain) was identified in a study of brain T cells in children with intractable seizures (dated by TCRdb to 2020 to 2023). Some background on the complete study: Resected brain tissue from about 53 pediatric epilepsy surgery cases was initially screened for immune gene transcripts with a NanoString immunology panel. Of the approximately 12 selected surgery cases, pre-surgery blood was also sequenced for eight, so four had brain tissue only. Results and caveats for the whole study, not just this receptor: Because sequencing depth differed between pre- and post-surgery blood, the absence of clones from the pre-surgery sample may reflect undersampling. The patients' HCMV serostatus was not known, and viral specificity was inferred solely from CDR3 sequence similarity.

The label giving this sample's time point can be read as: blood from clinic visit 5 months post-surgery; TSC patient then seizure free. The surgery cases that showed the highest brain T cell transcript signatures were chosen for TCR beta chain sequencing of brain tissue, and of blood when it was available. Patients had been treated with at least one anti-epileptic drug before surgery. TCR-sequenced patients were children with drug-resistant epilepsy due to tuberous sclerosis complex, focal cortical dysplasia, Rasmussen encephalitis or hemimegalencephaly. Bulk genomic DNA was isolated from unsorted brain tissue and whole blood using the Monarch genomic DNA purification kit. Based on the germline V gene (reference sequence), the CDR1 and CDR2 sequences are SEHNR and FQNEAQ. V drops 4 bases and J drops 2 bases, leaving 14 bases in between. The CDR3, cysteine through phenylalanine, is 16 amino acids long. Only the CDR3 portion is preserved as DNA: 48 bases, with reading frame beginning at the first base.

The immunoSEQ assay was applied to genomic DNA to generate the TCR beta chain sequences. In the paper's pipeline: Any CDR3 sequence that did not begin with the conserved framework cysteine at position 104 was removed by hand. To get clonality, the normalized Shannon's Diversity Index was subtracted from one, giving values from 0 (maximal diversity) to 1 (oligoclonal). Chi-squared comparison-of-proportions tests assessed whether the same CDR3 differed in frequency between samples, such as brain versus blood. Public clonotypes were found through immuneACCESS searches, while the VDJdb browser was used to judge similarity to known antiviral clonotypes. TCRdb obtained this table from immuneACCESS and retained in-frame rearrangements with V and J assigned. These tables miss some clones; where compared with another copy, unresolved V genes account for less than half of the shortfall, and the remainder is unexplained. The V and J calls and the clone size are those of that table, but D and trimming were determined from the DNA. For this sample the table gives 340,000 or so clones, of which nearly 95% were detected only once. The leading ten clones occupy roughly 5.7% of the sample.

Turning to this clone: This clone's antigen is unknown. No much larger clone exists at a distance of one base, and base qualities are not known.

This TCR derives from a boy in the first two years of life with tuberous sclerosis and intractable seizures. The sample in question was peripheral blood, obtained 4 to 5 months after surgery. The sequence joins TRBV7-9 to TRBJ1-4; TRBD1 is possibly the D segment (5 matching bases). The sequenced DNA: TGTGCCAGCAGCTACCCCCAAGGGGTTACTAATGAAAAACTGTTTTTT. Translated, it gives CASSYPQGVTNEKLFF.